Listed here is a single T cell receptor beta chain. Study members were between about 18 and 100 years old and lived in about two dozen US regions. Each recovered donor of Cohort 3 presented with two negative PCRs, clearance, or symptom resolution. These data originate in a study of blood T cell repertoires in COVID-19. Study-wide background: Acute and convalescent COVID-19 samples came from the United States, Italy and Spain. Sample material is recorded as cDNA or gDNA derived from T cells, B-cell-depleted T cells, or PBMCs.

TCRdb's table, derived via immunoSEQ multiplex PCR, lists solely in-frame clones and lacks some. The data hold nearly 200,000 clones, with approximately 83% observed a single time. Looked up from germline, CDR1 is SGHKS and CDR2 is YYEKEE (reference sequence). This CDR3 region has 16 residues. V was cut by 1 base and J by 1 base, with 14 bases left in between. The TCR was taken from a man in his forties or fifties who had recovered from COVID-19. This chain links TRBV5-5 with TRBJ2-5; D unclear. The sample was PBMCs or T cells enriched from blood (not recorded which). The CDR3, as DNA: TGTGCCAGCAGCTTGAGTTTCGGAGCCAGCCAAGAGACCCAGTACTTC. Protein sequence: CASSLSFGASQETQYF.